These 10 T cell receptor beta chains were all obtained from the same sample, sequenced in a study of shared clonotypes between healthy human individuals. Data came from immunoSEQ multiplex PCR; TCRdb stores just in-frame clones and leaves some out. This sample carries about 690,000 clones, less than 95% of them seen once, and the ten largest clones take 30% to 35%. The specimen sequenced was memory CD8+ T cells from PBMCs. Noted subset: CD45RO+ cells pooled with CCR7-negative TemRA cells. The receptor set was obtained from a man aged 18 to 30 in good health. Some clones in this sample may be carry-over from other donors' samples.

CDR3 bases: TGTGCCAGCAGCTTGACGGGGCTATGGTCTGGGGCCAACGTCCTGACTTTC. Amino acids: CASSLTGLWSGANVLTF. The V and J genes are TRBV7-2 and TRBJ2-6; possibly TRBD1 or TRBD2 for D (5 bases each). CDR1 is SGHTA and CDR2 is FQGNSA in the germline V gene. The CDR3 spans 17 residues. The V gene lost 3 bases and the J gene lost 1 base, with 13 bases spanning the gap.

V and J are TRBV6-5 and TRBJ2-7, with D perhaps TRBD1 (6 bases). V was shortened by 5 bases and J by 5 bases, with 7 bases between the two germline ends. This CDR3 region has 11 residues. The germline V gene encodes CDR1 MNHEY and CDR2 SVGAGI. CDR3 DNA: TGTGCCAGCAGTACAGGGAACGAGCAGTACTTC. It specifies CASSTGNEQYF.

The rearrangement links TRBV14 to TRBJ1-1, with 10 bases lining up with TRBD1. There are 15 residues in the CDR3. CDR1 is SGHDN and CDR2 is FVKESK in the germline V gene. J gave up 4 bases and V 3 bases, and 5 bases lay outside the gene matches. CDR3 in amino acids: CASSHPGQGSTEAFF. The CDR3 coding sequence is TGTGCCAGCAGCCACCCGGGACAGGGGAGCACTGAAGCTTTCTTT.

In this sample, this clone turned up once. The rearrangement uses TRBV5-6 and TRBJ2-7, with 10 nucleotides matching TRBD1. The ends lost 4 bases at V and 0 bases at J; junction bases unmatched: 4. The CDR3 runs to 15 residues. Germline CDR1 and CDR2: SGHDT and YYEEEE. The CDR3 spells CASSMGQGISYEQYF. The CDR3 nucleotides are TGTGCCAGCAGCATGGGACAGGGGATCTCCTACGAGCAGTACTTC.

The chain links TRBV15 to TRBJ2-7, with D perhaps assigned TRBD1 or TRBD2 (5 bases each). Germline CDR1 reads LNHNV; CDR2 reads YYDKDF (reference sequence). V lost 3 bases, J lost 5 bases, and 26 bases lay in between. This CDR3 is built from 18 residues. This CDR3 is CATSSGTSLSRIRDEQYF. The CDR3 DNA is TGTGCCACCAGCAGCGGGACGTCTTTATCGCGGATCCGGGACGAGCAGTACTTC.

The V gene is TRBV15, the J gene TRBJ2-5, with D uncertain. The germline gives CDR1 LNHNV, CDR2 YYDKDF (reference sequence). V was shortened by 6 bases and J by 5 bases, with 13 bases between the two germline ends. The CDR3 has 13 residues. CDR3 protein: CATRQGFGETQYF. For the CDR3, the DNA is TGTGCCACCAGGCAAGGGTTCGGGGAGACCCAGTACTTC.

The V and J genes are TRBV2 and TRBJ2-3; D assignment may be TRBD1 or TRBD2 (6 bases each). CDR3 length: 17 amino acids. Germline V gene lookup returns CDR1 SNHLY and CDR2 FYNNEI. With 3 bases removed from V and 2 bases from J, the gap between germline ends came to 18 bases. In DNA, the CDR3 is TGTGCCAGCAGTGACGGGCCGGGGGCCCCCACCACAGATACGCAGTATTTT. It is translated as CASSDGPGAPTTDTQYF.

This chain joins TRBV5-1 and TRBJ1-4, with unresolved D. Germline V gives CDR1 SGHRS, CDR2 YFSETQ. V was cut by 0 bases and J by 2 bases, with 5 bases left in between. The CDR3 totals 14 residues. The CDR3 region is CASSLGGTNEKLFF. As DNA, the CDR3 is TGCGCCAGCAGCTTGGGAGGGACTAATGAAAAACTGTTTTTT.

The CDR3, as DNA: TGTGCCAGCAGCTTAGTAGTTAGATATCGCGACGAGCAGTACTTC. This sequence encodes CASSLVVRYRDEQYF. The rearrangement joins TRBV11-1 to TRBJ2-7, with D unclear. Trimming left V 1 base short and J 5 bases short, with 15 bases between. The CDR3 has 15 amino acids. The germline gives CDR1 SGHAT, CDR2 FQDESV (reference sequence).

On this clone: The identical CDR3 is also encoded by other nucleotide sequences in the sample. The chain combines TRBV9 with TRBJ2-2; D remains ambiguous. The germline gives CDR1 SGDLS, CDR2 YYNGEE. The CDR3 loop spans 13 amino acids. V gave up 4 bases and J gave up 4 bases, with 8 bases separating them. Here the CDR3 DNA reads TGTGCCAGCAGCCCAGGTGGCACCGGGGAGCTGTTTTTT. Amino acids: CASSPGGTGELFF.